A single sample is the source of the 23 T cell receptor beta chains below, sequenced in a study of cytomegalovirus exposure and HLA in healthy donors. PCR primers comprised 60 Vbeta and 13 Jbeta primers. Method: immunoSEQ multiplex PCR; TCRdb's copy keeps in-frame clones and lacks some. The profile shows approximately 160,000 clones, roughly 78% of them singletons. The sample comprised PBMCs. The receptors stem from a woman between 45 and 60 years old in good health and CMV-seropositive.

This sequence joins TRBV5-1 and TRBJ2-7; TRBD2 matches 7 bases. The CDR3 length is 15 residues. The J segment lost 2 bases and the V segment lost 4 bases, leaving 9 bases of the junction unmatched. The germline V gene has CDR1 SGHRS and CDR2 YFSETQ. The CDR3 DNA reads TGCGCCAGCAGCCCGGAAGGGAGGGTGACCTACGAGCAGTACTTC. Protein sequence: CASSPEGRVTYEQYF.

The chain is built from TRBV12-5 and TRBJ1-5; D possibly corresponds to TRBD1 (6 bases). The V end was cut by 6 bases, the J end by 0 bases, with 12 bases between. The V gene's germline CDR1 is LGHNT and CDR2 FRNRAP. The CDR3 is made up of 15 amino acids. CDR3 sequence reads: CASGLQGYSNQPQHF. As DNA, the CDR3 is TGTGCTAGTGGCCTACAGGGTTATAGCAATCAGCCCCAGCATTTT.

In its sample, this clone was seen a few times. V gene TRBV27 combines with J gene TRBJ2-5; 7 bases agree with TRBD1. V lost 6 bases and J lost 4; bases outside the gene matches: 8. This CDR3 spans 14 amino acids. Looked up from germline, CDR1 is MNHEY and CDR2 is SMNVEV (reference sequence). CDR3 nucleotides: TGTGCCAGCAGGGGTAGACAGGGCAGAGAGACCCAGTACTTC. The encoded protein is CASRGRQGRETQYF.

In its sample, this clone was seen a few times. J is TRBJ1-6 and V is TRBV5-1; D ambiguous. Germline CDR1 SGHRS, CDR2 YFSETQ. V gave up 5 bases and J gave up 8 bases, with 14 bases separating them. The CDR3 contains 14 residues. The CDR3 reads CASRPSPGDSPLHF. The CDR3 DNA follows: TGCGCCAGCAGGCCGTCCCCAGGCGATTCACCCCTCCACTTT.

This sequence joins TRBV5-1 and TRBJ2-1; 7 bases fit TRBD1. The V gene's germline CDR1 is SGHRS and CDR2 YFSETQ. With V trimmed by 4 bases and J by 0 bases, 4 bases remained unmatched. The CDR3 spans 15 residues. The CDR3 here is CASSPQGSSYNEQFF. In DNA, the CDR3 is TGCGCCAGCAGCCCACAGGGGAGCTCCTACAATGAGCAGTTCTTC.

This clone was observed once. The chain links TRBV7-2 to TRBJ1-1; 7 nucleotides match TRBD1. The CDR3 spans 14 residues. Germline loops: CDR1 SGHTA, CDR2 FQGNSA. The V and J ends lost 5 bases and 5 bases, in that order; junction bases with no gene match: 8. CDR3 protein: CASSRAGGRTEAFF. The CDR3 DNA follows: TGTGCCAGCAGCAGAGCAGGGGGAAGGACTGAAGCTTTCTTT.

The rearrangement uses TRBV30 and TRBJ2-1; a weak D match, TRBD1 (5 bases). V was cut by 1 base and J by 6 bases, with 13 bases left in between. The V gene's germline CDR1 is GTSNPN and CDR2 SVGIG (reference sequence). CDR3 length: 14 residues. CDR3 amino acids: CAWSGFFQGNEQFF. The CDR3 DNA follows: TGTGCCTGGAGTGGATTCTTCCAGGGCAATGAGCAGTTCTTC. The whole variable domain, filled in from reference TRBV30 and TRBJ2-1, reads SQTIHQWPATLVQPVGSPLSLECTVEGTSNPNLYWYRQAAGRGLQLLFYSVGIGQISSEVPQNLSASRPQDRQFILSSKKLLLSDSGFYLCAWSGFFQGNEQFFGPGTRLTVL.

V is TRBV19 and J is TRBJ2-6, with 8 bases identical to TRBD1. Germline V gene data show CDR1 as LNHDA and CDR2 as SQIVND (reference sequence). V lost 2 bases to trimming and J lost 0 bases; unmatched junction nucleotides: 12. The CDR3 extends over 20 amino acids. The CDR3: CASSIFPPGTGSSGANVLTF. The CDR3 DNA is TGTGCCAGTAGTATATTTCCCCCAGGGACAGGATCCTCTGGGGCCAACGTCCTGACTTTC. The full variable domain, in which reference TRBV19 and TRBJ2-6 provide the parts outside the CDR3, is DGGITQSPKYLFRKEGQNVTLSCEQNLNHDAMYWYRQDPGQGLRLIYYSQIVNDFQKGDIAEGYSVSREKKESFPLTVTSAQKNPTAFYLCASSIFPPGTGSSGANVLTFGAGSRLTVL.

This chain links TRBV5-8 with TRBJ1-6; perhaps TRBD1 as D (5 bases). The CDR3 is 15 amino acids. The V gene lost 4 bases and the J gene lost 6 bases, with 14 bases spanning the gap. The germline CDR1 and CDR2 sequences are SGHTS and YDEGEE. CDR3: CASSPKDKGNSPLHF. The CDR3 bases are TGTGCCAGCAGCCCCAAGGACAAGGGTAATTCACCCCTCCACTTT.

The chain employs TRBV7-7 and TRBJ2-1, with D maybe TRBD2 (7 bases). This CDR3 has 15 amino acids. Germline V CDR1 and CDR2: SSHAT, FNYEAQ (reference sequence). Trimming left V 5 bases short and J 4 bases short, with 15 bases between. Here the CDR3 reads CASSLKGGGYNEQFF. The CDR3 DNA sequence: TGTGCCAGCAGCCTTAAGGGGGGGGGATACAATGAGCAGTTCTTC.

The chain uses TRBV14 and TRBJ1-1; possible D gene TRBD1, 6 bases. The CDR3 has 19 residues. The germline gives CDR1 SGHDN, CDR2 FVKESK. Trimming stripped 2 bases from V and 0 bases from J, with 22 bases between. DNA of the CDR3: TGTGCCAGCAGCCAAAAAAACAGGGAAGAAGGAACCGTGAACACTGAAGCTTTCTTT. Its translation: CASSQKNREEGTVNTEAFF.

The CDR3 loop reads CASSGRMGNTGELFF. CDR3 bases: TGTGCCAGCAGTGGGAGAATGGGGAACACCGGGGAGCTGTTTTTT. The chain joins TRBV6-5 to TRBJ2-2, with D perhaps matching TRBD2 (5 bases). Trimming cost V 5 bases and J 1 base, with 11 bases left between them. The CDR3 sequence is 15 residues long. Germline loops: CDR1 MNHEY, CDR2 SVGAGI.

This rearrangement joins TRBV2 to TRBJ1-4; TRBD1 aligns across 7 bases. Germline CDR1 reads SNHLY; CDR2 reads FYNNEI. V gave up 7 bases and J gave up 8 bases; unmatched junction bases: 13. The CDR3 loop spans 15 amino acids. The CDR3 loop reads CASKKTTGIGEKLFF. CDR3 coding DNA: TGTGCCAGCAAAAAAACGACAGGGATCGGGGAAAAACTGTTTTTT.

This chain links TRBV6-9 with TRBJ2-3, with D tentatively TRBD1 (7 bases). From germline, CDR1 is MNHGY and CDR2 SVAAGI. This CDR3 spans 12 amino acids. The CDR3 sequence is CAERAGGNTQYF. Here the CDR3 DNA reads TGTGCTGAGCGGGCAGGGGGGAATACGCAGTATTTT.

This clone has just a few counts. The genes are TRBV9 and TRBJ2-5, with TRBD1 matching 9 bases. V gave up 7 bases and J gave up 7 bases; unmatched junction bases: 14. Germline CDR1 SGDLS, CDR2 YYNGEE. The CDR3 consists of 15 residues. Here the CDR3 DNA reads TGTGCCAGCGCTAAGTCGGACAGGGGACCTATGACCCAGTACTTC. It is translated as CASAKSDRGPMTQYF. The variable domain in full, with the rest retrieved from reference TRBV9 and TRBJ2-5, is DSGVTQTPKHLITATGQRVTLRCSPRSGDLSVYWYQQSLDQGLQFLIQYYNGEERAKGNILERFSAQQFPDLHSELNLSSLELGDSALYFCASAKSDRGPMTQYFGPGTRLLVL.

The chain carries TRBV19 and TRBJ1-5; the match to TRBD1 covers 7 bases. This CDR3 is built from 16 residues. The junction had 15 bases not matched to a gene; V was cut back by 4 bases and J by 9 bases. The germline CDR1 and CDR2 sequences are LNHDA and SQIVND (reference sequence). The CDR3, as DNA: TGTGCCAGTAGTAGCCGGGACAGTGGGGCCTACCGGCCCCAGCATTTT. Amino acid sequence: CASSSRDSGAYRPQHF.

This sequence joins TRBV25-1 and TRBJ1-2; 8 nucleotides line up with TRBD1. Germline trimming cut 1 base from V and 4 bases from J; bases unmatched to any gene: 11. Germline CDR1 MGHDK, CDR2 SYGVNS. The CDR3 sequence is 17 residues long. The CDR3 nucleotides are TGTGCCAGCAGTGAATCGGGACAGGTGGGGATAGGCTATGGCTACACCTTC. Protein sequence: CASSESGQVGIGYGYTF.

V gene TRBV5-4 combines with J gene TRBJ1-2; possible D gene TRBD1, 5 bases. The CDR3 length is 15 residues. With 4 bases removed from V and 0 bases from J, the gap between germline ends came to 13 bases. Germline V lookup: CDR1 SGHNT, CDR2 YYREEE (reference sequence). CDR3 DNA sequence: TGTGCCAGCAGCCCGGGAGGGGTTACTAACTATGGCTACACCTTC. Its translation: CASSPGGVTNYGYTF. Supplemented by reference TRBV5-4 and TRBJ1-2, the full variable domain reads ETGVTQSPTHLIKTRGQQVTLRCSSQSGHNTVSWYQQALGQGPQFIFQYYREEENGRGNFPPRFSGLQFPNYSSELNVNALELDDSALYLCASSPGGVTNYGYTFGSGTRLTVV.

On this clone itself: Additional DNA sequences in this sample encode the identical CDR3. As DNA, the CDR3 is TGCGCCAGCAGCTTAACCGGTAACACTGAAGCTTTCTTT. Protein product: CASSLTGNTEAFF. This rearrangement joins TRBV5-1 to TRBJ1-1; the D is unclear. The CDR3 spans 13 residues. V was pared by 2 bases and J by 2 bases, with 7 bases between. The germline V gene has CDR1 SGHRS and CDR2 YFSETQ. The variable domain in full, with the rest retrieved from reference TRBV5-1 and TRBJ1-1, is KAGVTQTPRYLIKTRGQQVTLSCSPISGHRSVSWYQQTPGQGLQFLFEYFSETQRNKGNFPGRFSGRQFSNSRSEMNVSTLELGDSALYLCASSLTGNTEAFFGQGTRLTVV.

This chain links TRBV11-2 with TRBJ2-7; 8 nucleotides line up with TRBD1. V shed 6 bases, J shed 1 base, and the junction held 5 bases outside the gene matches. This CDR3 spans 14 amino acids. Germline CDR1 reads SGHAT; CDR2 reads FQNNGV. CDR3 coding DNA: TGTGCCAGCAGTCAGGGGACAGGTTCCTACGAGCAGTACTTC. This translates into CASSQGTGSYEQYF.

The chain links TRBV6-1 to TRBJ1-1; TRBD1 aligns across 7 bases. CDR1 MNHNS and CDR2 SASEGT come from the germline V gene. The CDR3 contains 14 residues. The junction had 5 bases not matched to a gene; V was cut back by 7 bases and J by 0 bases. CDR3 sequence: CASITGQMNTEAFF. CDR3 bases: TGTGCCAGCATTACGGGACAGATGAACACTGAAGCTTTCTTT.

There are a few counts of this clone. The chain uses TRBV11-1 and TRBJ2-5; 8 bases align to TRBD1. With the DNA end fitting TRBJ2-7 better, the J assignment may be wrong. The CDR3 runs to 14 residues. Germline loops: CDR1 SGHAT, CDR2 FQDESV (reference sequence). The CDR3 DNA follows: TGTGCCAGCAGTTCCGGGACAGGAATCTACGAGCAGTACTTC. Amino acid sequence: CASSSGTGIYEQYF.

The rearrangement joins TRBV27 to TRBJ2-5; TRBD2 might be the D (6 bases). The J call is doubtful: the DNA matches TRBJ2-7 better. The CDR3 spans 15 residues. CDR1 and CDR2 from the germline V gene are MNHEY and SMNVEV (reference sequence). CDR3 in DNA: TGTGCCAGCACCTCAGATCGGGGGAAGTCCTACGAGCAGTACTTC. This encodes CASTSDRGKSYEQYF.